This passage covers 31 T cell receptor beta chains from one sample sequenced in a study of beta chain features in type 1 diabetes. Every isolated RNA sample was fully reverse transcribed, so sequencing captured expressed TCRB transcripts. Data came from immunoSEQ multiplex PCR; TCRdb stores just in-frame clones and leaves some out. The sample carries about 130,000 clones, nearly 9.5% recorded once. The sequencing input was central memory CD4+ T cells from blood. The receptors were sampled from a man between 18 and 29 years old in good health.

This clone came up many times. Here the CDR3 DNA reads TGTGCCAGCAGCTTACGATCTAGCGGTTGGGGCACAGATACGCAGTATTTT. This encodes CASSLRSSGWGTDTQYF. J is TRBJ2-3 and V is TRBV7-9, with 7 bases lining up with TRBD2. V gave up 2 bases and J gave up 1 base; unmatched junction bases: 9. CDR1 SEHNR and CDR2 FQNEAQ come from the germline V gene (reference sequence). The CDR3 has 17 amino acids.

This clone was counted between two and nine times. The chain employs TRBV27 and TRBJ2-1; TRBD1 aligns across 8 bases. V was clipped by 5 bases and J by 0 bases; unmatched bases: 9. The CDR3 covers 17 residues. Germline V gene lookup returns CDR1 MNHEY and CDR2 SMNVEV (reference sequence). CDR3 protein: CASSRWLGQGSYNEQFF. The CDR3 bases are TGTGCCAGCAGTCGTTGGTTAGGACAGGGCTCCTACAATGAGCAGTTCTTC.

The chain recombines TRBV5-1 with TRBJ1-2; the match to TRBD1 covers 7 bases. The CDR3 totals 14 residues. With V trimmed by 3 bases and J by 8 bases, 10 bases remained unmatched. Per germline, CDR1 SGHRS and CDR2 YFSETQ. The CDR3 region is CASSWGETGSGYTF. In nucleotides, the CDR3 is TGCGCCAGCAGCTGGGGAGAGACAGGGTCCGGCTACACCTTC.

This chain uses TRBV18 with TRBJ1-6, with 10 bases aligning to TRBD1. The CDR3 runs 15 residues. Germline trimming cut 5 bases from V and 6 bases from J; bases unmatched to any gene: 4. Looked up from germline, CDR1 is KGHSH and CDR2 is LQKENI. The CDR3, as DNA: TGTGCCAGCTCATGGGGGGACAGGGGTAATTCACCCCTCCACTTT. Amino acids: CASSWGDRGNSPLHF.

The rearrangement uses TRBV11-3 and TRBJ2-7; TRBD2 might be the D (5 bases). With 5 bases removed from V and 2 bases from J, the gap between germline ends came to 16 bases. The CDR3 spans 15 residues. Germline assignment: CDR1 SGHNT and CDR2 YENEEA. CDR3 sequence: CASSLGGAETYEQYF. The CDR3 nucleotides are TGTGCCAGCAGCCTCGGAGGTGCAGAAACCTACGAGCAGTACTTC. Full variable domain (remainder filled in from reference TRBV11-3 and TRBJ2-7): EAGVVQSPRYKIIEKKQPVAFWCNPISGHNTLYWYLQNLGQGPELLIRYENEEAVDDSQLPKDRFSAERLKGVDSTLKIQPAELGDSAVYLCASSLGGAETYEQYFGPGTRLTVT.

This clone came up a few times. The gene calls are TRBV4-3 and TRBJ1-4; no clear D gene. CDR3 length equals 15 residues. Per germline, CDR1 LGHNA and CDR2 YSLEER. Trimming pared 0 bases from V and 9 bases from J, leaving 14 bases between. CDR3 in DNA: TGCGCCAGCAGCCAAGATAGCGGATACTTGAAAAAACTGTTTTTT. Its translation is CASSQDSGYLKKLFF.

This clone has only a few counts. The V gene is TRBV7-2, the J gene TRBJ1-4; unclear D gene. The germline V and J ends were trimmed by 5 bases and 7 bases, with 17 bases remaining between them. CDR3 size: 15 residues. CDR1 and CDR2 from the germline V gene are SGHTA and FQGNSA. The DNA of the CDR3 is TGTGCCAGCAGCCCCCGACCTCCCCCGGGTGAAAAACTGTTTTTT. Translating gives CASSPRPPPGEKLFF.

The sample holds a few counts of this clone. This chain uses TRBV19 with TRBJ1-2, with D possibly being TRBD1 (5 bases). V was cut by 5 bases and J by 4 bases, with 11 bases left in between. Germline CDR1 is LNHDA and CDR2 is SQIVND (reference sequence). The length of the CDR3 is 13 residues. The CDR3 nucleotides read TGTGCCAGTAGTCCCAGGACACGCTATGGCTACACCTTC. Protein sequence: CASSPRTRYGYTF.

This clone was seen only a few times. The V call is TRBV2, the J call TRBJ2-2, with D possibly TRBD1 on 5 matching bases. Trimming removed 4 bases at V and 7 bases at J, with 10 bases between. CDR1 is SNHLY, CDR2 FYNNEI, per germline. The CDR3 spans 13 residues. CDR3 sequence reads: CASSGQKNGELFF. CDR3 DNA sequence: TGTGCCAGCAGTGGACAGAAAAACGGGGAGCTGTTTTTT.

The chain carries TRBV5-4 and TRBJ2-2; D remains ambiguous. The germline V and J ends were trimmed by 3 bases and 2 bases, with 5 bases remaining between them. The germline V gene has CDR1 SGHNT and CDR2 YYREEE (reference sequence). The CDR3 has 13 amino acids. CDR3 coding DNA: TGTGCCAGCAGCTCCACTAACACCGGGGAGCTGTTTTTT. Its translation: CASSSTNTGELFF.

This clone has only a few counts. The chain recombines TRBV27 with TRBJ2-5, with 8 bases matching TRBD2. Looked up from germline, CDR1 is MNHEY and CDR2 is SMNVEV (reference sequence). The CDR3 covers 18 residues. V trimming: 7 bases; J trimming: 0 bases; junction bases outside the gene matches: 16. In DNA form, the CDR3 reads TGTGCCAGCAACCCCCTCTCGTCTAGCGGGCGTAACCAAGAGACCCAGTACTTC. Translated, it gives CASNPLSSSGRNQETQYF.

The J gene is TRBJ2-7, the V gene TRBV9; TRBD1 matches at 10 bases. The V gene end was trimmed by 4 bases and the J gene end by 7 bases; junction bases not matched to a gene: 11. The CDR3 length is 15 residues. Germline V gene lookup returns CDR1 SGDLS and CDR2 YYNGEE. CDR3 sequence: CASSPPGQGTVEQYF. Here the CDR3 DNA reads TGTGCCAGCAGCCCCCCGGGACAGGGGACTGTTGAGCAGTACTTC.

Only a few counts were recorded for this clone. The J gene is TRBJ2-2, the V gene TRBV4-3; TRBD2 aligns across 7 bases. V dropped 4 bases and J dropped 0; count of bases not matched to a gene: 2. Germline-derived CDR1 and CDR2 are LGHNA and YSLEER. The length of the CDR3 is 15 residues. The CDR3 DNA follows: TGCGCCAGCAGCCTAGCGGGCACGAACACCGGGGAGCTGTTTTTT. It translates to CASSLAGTNTGELFF.

The chain uses TRBV2 and TRBJ2-7; 14 bases fit TRBD2. The CDR3 has 20 amino acids. Germline CDR1 reads SNHLY; CDR2 reads FYNNEI. The J segment lost 2 bases and the V segment lost 5 bases, leaving 17 bases of the junction unmatched. In nucleotides, the CDR3 is TGTGCCAGCAGTCCTCAGCTAGGGACTAGCGGGGGCCTTATACCCTACGAGCAGTACTTC. It yields the protein CASSPQLGTSGGLIPYEQYF.

In this sample, this clone turned up a few times. The rearrangement links TRBV6-5 to TRBJ2-7, with TRBD1 identical over 7 bases. The germline V gene has CDR1 MNHEY and CDR2 SVGAGI. J lost 0 bases, V lost 7 bases, and 6 bases had no gene match. This CDR3 contains 14 residues. This CDR3 reads CASIKTGNSYEQYF. DNA of the CDR3: TGTGCCAGCATCAAGACAGGGAACTCCTACGAGCAGTACTTC.

V is TRBV5-4 and J is TRBJ1-2; 8 bases fit TRBD1. Germline values: CDR1 SGHNT, CDR2 YYREEE (reference sequence). V shed 4 bases, J shed 7 bases, and the junction held 6 bases outside the gene matches. The CDR3 spans 13 residues. The DNA for the CDR3 is TGTGCCAGCAGCCCGGACAGGGTCTCTGGCTACACCTTC. This codes for CASSPDRVSGYTF.

J is TRBJ2-1 and V is TRBV11-2; the match to TRBD2 covers 8 bases. V shed 2 bases and J 4 bases; nucleotides not matched to a gene: 10. The CDR3 is 17 residues long. Per the germline V gene, CDR1 is SGHAT and CDR2 is FQNNGV. CDR3 region: CASSLPSGSGIYNEQFF. The CDR3 DNA reads TGTGCCAGCAGCTTACCCAGTGGTAGCGGGATATACAATGAGCAGTTCTTC.

The genes are TRBV11-2 and TRBJ1-2; D unclear. The V end lost 4 bases, the J end lost 4 bases, and 10 bases lay between the germline ends. This CDR3 has 13 amino acids. Germline lookup yields CDR1 SGHAT and CDR2 FQNNGV. The CDR3 nucleotides read TGTGCCAGCAGCTCCCCCGACATCTATGGCTACACCTTC. Translated, it gives CASSSPDIYGYTF.

V and J are TRBV19 and TRBJ1-3; 7 bases agree with TRBD1. V lost 3 bases, J lost 2 bases, and 7 bases stayed unmatched. Germline CDR1 and CDR2: LNHDA and SQIVND (reference sequence). The CDR3 consists of 16 residues. CDR3 sequence reads: CASSMTTGTPGNTIYF. The CDR3 coding sequence is TGTGCCAGTAGTATGACGACAGGGACGCCTGGAAACACCATATATTTT.

This clone was counted a few times. V usage is TRBV5-1 and J usage is TRBJ2-3, with D perhaps matching TRBD2 (6 bases). The CDR3 is 15 residues long. Germline V lookup: CDR1 SGHRS, CDR2 YFSETQ. Trimming took 0 bases from V and 6 from J, leaving 14 bases between them. CDR3 in amino acids: CASSLGRETVDTQYF. Here the CDR3 DNA reads TGCGCCAGCAGCTTGGGTCGGGAGACTGTTGATACGCAGTATTTT.

This clone was observed a handful of times. The rearrangement joins TRBV5-1 to TRBJ2-3, with D perhaps TRBD2 (6 bases). Germline-derived CDR1 and CDR2 are SGHRS and YFSETQ. The CDR3 spans 14 residues. Trimming left V 5 bases short and J 4 bases short, with 14 bases between. CDR3 sequence: CASSMRGGADTQYF. CDR3 bases: TGCGCCAGCAGTATGAGGGGCGGGGCAGATACGCAGTATTTT.

V and J are TRBV4-1 and TRBJ1-1; TRBD1 is a possible D gene (5 bases). Germline V gene sequence: CDR1 MGHRA, CDR2 YSYEKL. CDR3 length: 16 residues. V gave up 2 bases and J gave up 1 base, with 14 bases separating them. CDR3 nucleotides: TGCGCCAGCAGCCAACCCGGACACCGGCCGAACACTGAAGCTTTCTTT. It translates to CASSQPGHRPNTEAFF.

V and J are TRBV9 and TRBJ1-1; D is possibly TRBD1 (6 bases). The CDR3 sequence is 14 residues long. Trimming pared 4 bases from V and 5 bases from J, leaving 15 bases between. Germline V gene lookup returns CDR1 SGDLS and CDR2 YYNGEE. CDR3: CASSPQQGRTEAFF. For the CDR3, the DNA is TGTGCCAGCAGCCCCCAACAGGGTCGGACTGAAGCTTTCTTT.

The rearrangement uses TRBV29-1 and TRBJ1-1, with 7 bases matching TRBD1. CDR1 SQVTM and CDR2 ANQGSEA come from the germline V gene. CDR3 length: 15 amino acids. The V segment lost 5 bases and the J segment 1 base; nucleotides outside the gene matches: 10. CDR3: CSVSRQGDKNTEAFF. The DNA of the CDR3 is TGCAGCGTTTCTCGACAGGGCGATAAGAACACTGAAGCTTTCTTT. Together with reference TRBV29-1 and TRBJ1-1, the CDR3 gives the full variable domain: SAVISQKPSRDICQRGTSLTIQCQVDSQVTMMFWYRQQPGQSLTLIATANQGSEATYESGFVIDKFPISRPNLTFSTLTVSNMSPEDSSIYLCSVSRQGDKNTEAFFGQGTRLTVV.

DNA for the CDR3: TGTGCCAGCATTGTGCGAATTGGGGGGAGTGGTGAAAAACTGTTTTTT. Its translation: CASIVRIGGSGEKLFF. This rearrangement joins TRBV27 to TRBJ1-4; possible D gene TRBD1, 5 bases. CDR1 is MNHEY, CDR2 SMNVEV, per germline (reference sequence). Trimming removed 7 bases at V and 7 bases at J, with 22 bases between. The CDR3 has 16 amino acids.

The V gene is TRBV4-3, the J gene TRBJ2-1, with 8 bases identical to TRBD2. The V gene's germline CDR1 is LGHNA and CDR2 YSLEER. With 0 bases clipped from V and 7 bases from J, the junction kept 11 bases outside the gene matches. There are 17 residues in the CDR3. DNA of the CDR3: TGCGCCAGCAGCCAAGATGGGGCCGGGGGGGCTTGGAATGAGCAGTTCTTC. This sequence encodes CASSQDGAGGAWNEQFF.

The V and J genes are TRBV10-3 and TRBJ1-5, with 7 bases that match TRBD1. Trimming took 7 bases from V and 1 from J; bases not matched to a gene: 13. Germline-derived CDR1 and CDR2 are ENHRY and SYGVKD. CDR3 length: 17 amino acids. This CDR3 is CAITRDREGESNQPQHF. DNA for the CDR3: TGTGCCATCACCAGGGACAGAGAAGGGGAAAGCAATCAGCCCCAGCATTTT.

Concerning this clone itself: The junction shows a germline mismatch at one end, possibly a read error. This sequence joins TRBV6-6 and TRBJ1-4; TRBD1 is a possible D gene (5 bases). The length of the CDR3 is 14 residues. CDR1 is MNHNY, CDR2 SVGAGI, per germline (reference sequence). This chain's CDR3 is CASSNSRVREKLFF. The CDR3 DNA sequence: TGTGCCAGCAGTAACTCCAGGGTGCGTGAAAAACTGTTTTTT.

The CDR3 region has the DNA TGCGCCAGCAGCCAGAGGACTAGCGGGGGTCGCAATGAGCAGTTCTTC. Its protein is CASSQRTSGGRNEQFF. The rearrangement links TRBV4-1 to TRBJ2-1; 13 bases are a match to TRBD2. Trimming took 3 bases from V and 6 from J; bases not matched to a gene: 5. The CDR3 totals 16 residues. Germline V CDR1 and CDR2: MGHRA, YSYEKL.

The J gene is TRBJ2-5, the V gene TRBV28; 15 bases are a match to TRBD2. J was trimmed by 4 bases and V by 5 bases; bases with no gene match: 8. The germline gives CDR1 MDHEN, CDR2 SYDVKM. This CDR3 is built from 17 residues. The DNA of the CDR3 is TGTGCCAGCAGTCCGGGGACTAGCGGGGGGTGGGGAGAGACCCAGTACTTC. Residues: CASSPGTSGGWGETQYF.

V is TRBV6-4 and J is TRBJ2-1; 7 bases line up with TRBD1. After removal of 5 bases from V and 7 bases from J, the junction contained 8 bases not matched to a gene. The CDR3 consists of 14 residues. From germline, CDR1 is MRHNA and CDR2 SNTAGT. In nucleotides, the CDR3 is TGTGCCAGCAGTAAAGACAGGGTGTCGAATGAGCAGTTCTTC. This sequence encodes CASSKDRVSNEQFF.